These T cell receptor beta chains were read from a single sample in a study of Graves' ophthalmopathy and Graves' hyperthyroidism. TCRdb redid the calling of the multiplex PCR reads with MiXCR, one entry per CDR3 protein. Of 900,000 to 1,200,000 distinct CDR3 sequences listed, approximately 35% are singletons. Sequencing was done on a sample of peripheral blood or thyroid tissue (not recorded which). The source of these receptors is an adult man with Graves' hyperthyroidism. Each CDR3 is given with its conserved first and last residue.

j_call v_call cdr3_aa
TRBJ1-2 TRBV20-1 CSASRQDRGYAF
TRBJ1-4 TRBV5-6 CASSSGQPINEKLFF
TRBJ2-7 TRBV19 CASSIERGHEQYF
TRBJ2-5 TRBV30 CAWSGSGTSGAQYF
TRBJ2-6 TRBV7-6 CASSPRAGGAGANVLTF
TRBJ1-2 TRBV20-1 CSANGQSNYGYTF
TRBJ1-2 TRBV10-3 CASSLTGGLYGYTF
TRBJ1-6 TRBV6-4 CASSELGDNSPLHF
TRBJ2-7 TRBV7-2 CVSSSRDRGNTNEQYF
TRBJ2-7 TRBV2 CASRLYEQYF
TRBJ1-5 TRBV15 CATSSATGTVGQPQHF
TRBJ2-7 TRBV25-1 CASRSGGPSEQYF
TRBJ2-5 TRBV5-1 CASRVAPTQETQYF
TRBJ2-3 TRBV7-2 CASSLRDTDTQYF
TRBJ2-7 TRBV20-1 CSARFLHEQYF
TRBJ2-7 TRBV9 CASGKGAYEQYF
TRBJ1-2 TRBV20-1 CSATRTYGYTF
TRBJ2-5 TRBV10-3 CAIGGPWDGQETQYF
TRBJ2-7 TRBV19 CASRRGWGYEQYF
TRBJ1-3 TRBV9 CASSVEGRGLGNTIYF
TRBJ1-3 TRBV29-1 CSVEEGGNTIYF
TRBJ2-7 TRBV7-9 CASSPDSSYEQYF